These 5 T cell receptor beta chains share one sample of origin, sequenced in a study of T cell responses to AZD1222 COVID-19 vaccine. Using immunoSEQ multiplex PCR, the repertoire was profiled, and TCRdb retains in-frame clones only, with some absent. The table shows 55,000 to 60,000 clones, with more than 70% occurring only once. This specimen consisted of peripheral blood, obtained on day 0 of MenACWY control vaccination. Receptors originate from an adult in good health.

The chain couples TRBV24-1 to TRBJ2-5; 9 bases match TRBD1. The junction had 12 bases not matched to a gene; V was cut back by 2 bases and J by 6 bases. Germline V lookup: CDR1 KGHDR, CDR2 SFDVKD. The CDR3 contains 17 residues. The CDR3 DNA sequence: TGTGCCACCAGTGATTCCGGGACAGGGTCCTTTTCGAAGACCCAGTACTTC. This gives the protein CATSDSGTGSFSKTQYF.

The genes are TRBV20-1 and TRBJ2-2; maybe TRBD1 (6 bases). This CDR3 comprises 15 residues. Germline CDR1 and CDR2: DFQATT and SNEGSKA (reference sequence). The germline V and J ends were trimmed by 3 bases and 3 bases, with 14 bases remaining between them. This CDR3 is CSASRGIEDTGELFF. Here the CDR3 DNA reads TGCAGTGCTAGTAGGGGGATCGAGGACACCGGGGAGCTGTTTTTT.

The gene calls are TRBV3-1 (or the pseudogene TRBV3-2) and TRBJ2-1; 10 bases agree with TRBD2. V was clipped by 5 bases and J by 8 bases; unmatched bases: 9. Germline values: CDR1 LGHDT, CDR2 YNNKEL (reference sequence). The CDR3 spans 15 residues. CDR3 sequence: CASSTGLARGDEQFF. DNA of the CDR3: TGTGCCAGCAGCACGGGACTAGCGAGGGGGGATGAGCAGTTCTTC.

This chain connects TRBV24-1 to TRBJ2-3, with 15 bases identical to TRBD2. J lost 1 base, V lost 3 bases, and 10 bases had no gene match. This CDR3 is built from 20 residues. Germline V gene lookup returns CDR1 KGHDR and CDR2 SFDVKD. Written as DNA, the CDR3 is TGTGCCACCAGTGATCCGGGACTAGCGGGAGGTCAGGGGGGCACAGATACGCAGTATTTT. Protein sequence: CATSDPGLAGGQGGTDTQYF.

This chain connects TRBV7-2 to TRBJ2-3; 7 bases match TRBD2. The CDR3 is made up of 16 amino acids. The V gene's germline CDR1 is SGHTA and CDR2 FQGNSA. J was trimmed by 0 bases and V by 5 bases; bases with no gene match: 8. The CDR3 DNA follows: TGTGCCAGCAGCGCAGGCGGGGGAGGGAGCACAGATACGCAGTATTTT. Its protein product is CASSAGGGGSTDTQYF.